What follows describes a single TCR beta chain. The method was immunoSEQ multiplex PCR; TCRdb's version includes in-frame clones alone and lacks a portion of them. The data contain approximately 200,000 clones, around 87% of them singletons. CDR3 length: 13 amino acids. V dropped 1 base and J dropped 5 bases, with 8 bases sitting between them. The germline V gene has CDR1 SGHVS and CDR2 FNYEAQ. The sample comes from a study of blood T cell repertoires in COVID-19. Study summary: Acute and convalescent COVID-19 specimens originated in the United States, Italy and Spain.

Adults between about 18 and 95 years of age took part from about two dozen US areas. Cohort 3 donors counted as recovered after two negative PCRs, clearance, or resolved symptoms. The TCR comes from a woman in her twenties or thirties who had recovered from COVID-19. Sample: PBMCs or T cells enriched from blood (not recorded which). The V call is TRBV7-6, the J call TRBJ2-5, with unresolved D. CDR3 nucleotides: TGTGCCAGCAGCTTAGACCCCGGGGAGACCCAGTACTTC. It is translated as CASSLDPGETQYF.